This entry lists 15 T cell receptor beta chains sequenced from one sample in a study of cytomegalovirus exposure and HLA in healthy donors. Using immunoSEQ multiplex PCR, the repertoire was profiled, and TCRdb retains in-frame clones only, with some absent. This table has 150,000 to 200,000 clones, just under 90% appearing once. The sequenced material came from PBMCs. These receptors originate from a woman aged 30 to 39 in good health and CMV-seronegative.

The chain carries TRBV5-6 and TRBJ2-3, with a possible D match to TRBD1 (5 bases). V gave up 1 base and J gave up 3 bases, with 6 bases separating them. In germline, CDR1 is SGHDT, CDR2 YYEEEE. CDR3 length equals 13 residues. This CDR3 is CASSLPGTDTQYF. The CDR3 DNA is TGTGCCAGCAGCTTGCCAGGGACAGATACGCAGTATTTT.

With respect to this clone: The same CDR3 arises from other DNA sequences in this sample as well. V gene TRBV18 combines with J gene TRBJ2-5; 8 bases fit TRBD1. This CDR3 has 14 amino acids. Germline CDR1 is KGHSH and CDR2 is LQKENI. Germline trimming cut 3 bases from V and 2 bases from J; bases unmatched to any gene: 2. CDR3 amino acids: CASSPGTGQETQYF. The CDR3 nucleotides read TGTGCCAGCTCACCCGGGACAGGTCAAGAGACCCAGTACTTC.

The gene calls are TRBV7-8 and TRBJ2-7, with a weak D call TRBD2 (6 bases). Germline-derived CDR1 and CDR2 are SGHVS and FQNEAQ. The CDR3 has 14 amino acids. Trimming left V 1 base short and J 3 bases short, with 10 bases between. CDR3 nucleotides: TGTGCCAGCAGCTTAGGGCGGGGCCTCTACGAGCAGTACTTC. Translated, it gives CASSLGRGLYEQYF. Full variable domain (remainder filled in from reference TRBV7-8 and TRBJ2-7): GAGVSQSPRYKVAKRGQDVALRCDPISGHVSLFWYQQALGQGPEFLTYFQNEAQLDKSGLPSDRFFAERPEGSVSTLKIQRTQQEDSAVYLCASSLGRGLYEQYFGPGTRLTVT.

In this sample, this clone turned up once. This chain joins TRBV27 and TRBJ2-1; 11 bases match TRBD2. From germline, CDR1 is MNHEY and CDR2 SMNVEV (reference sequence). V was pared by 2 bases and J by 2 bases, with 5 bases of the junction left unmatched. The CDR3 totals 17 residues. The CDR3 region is CASSLSWGLAAYNEQFF. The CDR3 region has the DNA TGTGCCAGCAGTTTAAGTTGGGGACTAGCGGCCTACAATGAGCAGTTCTTC.

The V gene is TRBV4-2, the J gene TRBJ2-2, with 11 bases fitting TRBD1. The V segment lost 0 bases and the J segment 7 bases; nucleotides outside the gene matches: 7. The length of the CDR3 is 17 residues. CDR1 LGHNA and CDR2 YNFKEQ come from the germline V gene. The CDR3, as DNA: TGTGCCAGCAGCCAAGATCGTTGGACAGGGGGCGGCGGGGAGCTGTTTTTT. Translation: CASSQDRWTGGGGELFF.

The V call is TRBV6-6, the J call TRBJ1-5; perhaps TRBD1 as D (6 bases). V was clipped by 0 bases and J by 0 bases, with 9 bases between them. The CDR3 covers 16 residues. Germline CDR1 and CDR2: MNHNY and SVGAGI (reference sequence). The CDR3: CASSYSTGYSNQPQHF. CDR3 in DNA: TGTGCCAGCAGTTACTCGACAGGTTATAGCAATCAGCCCCAGCATTTT.

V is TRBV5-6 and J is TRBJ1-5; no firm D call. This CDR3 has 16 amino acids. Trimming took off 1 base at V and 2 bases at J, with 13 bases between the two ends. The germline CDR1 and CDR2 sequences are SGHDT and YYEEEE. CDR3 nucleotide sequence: TGTGCCAGCAGCTTGAGAGGGTTCGTTGGCAATCAGCCCCAGCATTTT. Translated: CASSLRGFVGNQPQHF.

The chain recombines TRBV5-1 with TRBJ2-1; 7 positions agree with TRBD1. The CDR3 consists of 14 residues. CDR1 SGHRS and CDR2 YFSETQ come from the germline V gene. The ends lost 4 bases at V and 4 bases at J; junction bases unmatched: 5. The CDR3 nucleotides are TGCGCCAGCAGCCTCGGGACAGAGTACAATGAGCAGTTCTTC. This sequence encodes CASSLGTEYNEQFF.

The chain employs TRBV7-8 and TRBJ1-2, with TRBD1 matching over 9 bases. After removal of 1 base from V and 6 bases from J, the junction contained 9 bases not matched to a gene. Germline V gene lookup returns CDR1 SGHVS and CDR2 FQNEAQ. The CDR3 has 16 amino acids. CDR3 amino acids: CASSLVALGQGHGYTF. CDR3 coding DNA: TGTGCCAGCAGCTTAGTCGCCCTGGGACAGGGTCATGGCTACACCTTC.

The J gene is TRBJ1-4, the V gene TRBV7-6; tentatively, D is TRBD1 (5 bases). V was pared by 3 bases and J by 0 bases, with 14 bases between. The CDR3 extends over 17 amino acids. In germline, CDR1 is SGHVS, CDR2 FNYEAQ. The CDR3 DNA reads TGTGCCAGCAGCTTTAGGCAGGGAGGGTCAACTAATGAAAAACTGTTTTTT. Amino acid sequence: CASSFRQGGSTNEKLFF.

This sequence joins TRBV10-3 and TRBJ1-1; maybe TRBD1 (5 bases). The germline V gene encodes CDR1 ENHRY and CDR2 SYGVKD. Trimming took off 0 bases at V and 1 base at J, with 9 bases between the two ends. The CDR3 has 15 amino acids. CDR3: CAISESQGQNTEAFF. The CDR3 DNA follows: TGTGCCATCAGTGAGTCGCAAGGACAGAACACTGAAGCTTTCTTT.

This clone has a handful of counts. The CDR3 spells CASSLDVVGANVLTF. As DNA, the CDR3 is TGCGCCAGCAGCTTGGACGTAGTGGGGGCCAACGTCCTGACTTTC. V usage is TRBV5-1 and J usage is TRBJ2-6, with D unresolved. Trimming took 0 bases from V and 4 from J, leaving 8 bases between them. The CDR3 consists of 15 residues. The germline V gene has CDR1 SGHRS and CDR2 YFSETQ.

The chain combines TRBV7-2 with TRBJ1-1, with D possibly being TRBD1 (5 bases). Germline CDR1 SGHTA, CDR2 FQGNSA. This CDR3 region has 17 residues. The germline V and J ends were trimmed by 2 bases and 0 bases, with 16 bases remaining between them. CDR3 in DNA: TGTGCCAGCAGCTTATATGAGATGGGGCGCCTGAACACTGAAGCTTTCTTT. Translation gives CASSLYEMGRLNTEAFF. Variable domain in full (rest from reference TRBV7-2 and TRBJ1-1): GAGVSQSPSNKVTEKGKDVELRCDPISGHTALYWYRQSLGQGLEFLIYFQGNSAPDKSGLPSDRFSAERTGGSVSTLTIQRTQQEDSAVYLCASSLYEMGRLNTEAFFGQGTRLTVV.

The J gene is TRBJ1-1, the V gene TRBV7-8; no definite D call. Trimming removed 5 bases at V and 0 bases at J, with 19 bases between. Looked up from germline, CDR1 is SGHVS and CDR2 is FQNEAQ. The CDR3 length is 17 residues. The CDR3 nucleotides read TGTGCCAGCAGCAAAAGTAGGATGGGAGGGTTGAACACTGAAGCTTTCTTT. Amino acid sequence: CASSKSRMGGLNTEAFF.

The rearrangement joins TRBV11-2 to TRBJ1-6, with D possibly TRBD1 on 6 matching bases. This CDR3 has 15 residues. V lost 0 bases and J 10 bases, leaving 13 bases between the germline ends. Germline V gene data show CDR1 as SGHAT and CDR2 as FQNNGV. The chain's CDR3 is CASSLEAGVGSPLHF. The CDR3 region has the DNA TGTGCCAGCAGCTTAGAGGCAGGGGTCGGGTCACCCCTCCACTTT.